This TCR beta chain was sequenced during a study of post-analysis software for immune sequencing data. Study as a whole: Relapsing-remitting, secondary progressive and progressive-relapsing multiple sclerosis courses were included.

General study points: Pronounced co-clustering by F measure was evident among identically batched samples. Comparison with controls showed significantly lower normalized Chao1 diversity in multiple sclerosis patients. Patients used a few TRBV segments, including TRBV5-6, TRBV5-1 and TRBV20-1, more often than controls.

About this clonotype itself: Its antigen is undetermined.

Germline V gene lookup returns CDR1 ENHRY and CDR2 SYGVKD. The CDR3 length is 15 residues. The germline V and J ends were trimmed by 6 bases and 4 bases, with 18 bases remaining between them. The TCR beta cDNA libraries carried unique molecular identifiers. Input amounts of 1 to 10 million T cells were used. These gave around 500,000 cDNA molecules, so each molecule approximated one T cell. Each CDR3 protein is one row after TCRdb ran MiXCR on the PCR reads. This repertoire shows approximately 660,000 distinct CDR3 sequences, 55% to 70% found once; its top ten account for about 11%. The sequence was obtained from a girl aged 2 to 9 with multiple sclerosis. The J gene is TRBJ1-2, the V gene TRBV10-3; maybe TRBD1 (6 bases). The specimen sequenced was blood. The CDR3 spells CAIRSEQGFGYGYTF. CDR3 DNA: TGTGCCATCAGATCCGAACAGGGTTTTGGCTATGGCTACACCTTC.